This is a list of T cell receptor beta chains from one sample in a study of CD8+CD57+ T cells in acquired aplastic anemia. TCRdb analysed the reads with MiXCR anew, one entry per CDR3 protein. The table includes roughly 500,000 distinct CDR3 sequences, around 30% detected once. The sample taken for sequencing was sorted CD4+, CD8+, or CD8+CD57+ T cells (not recorded which) from PBMCs. The receptors shown here come from a human donor with aplastic anemia. Both conserved end residues are part of each CDR3. A D gene is named only where the DNA matches it firmly. The size entry is marked missing in some rows and otherwise reads once, few, many or a size class.

d_gene	v_gene	j_gene	abundance	CDR3aa	CDR3nt
.	TRBV20-1	TRBJ2-7	many	CSARLAYEQYF	TGCAGTGCTAGATTAGCCTACGAGCAGTACTTC
.	TRBV11-2	TRBJ2-5	.	CASSPSTRETQYF	TGTGCCAGCAGCCCGTCGACGCGGGAGACCCAGTACTTC
TRBD1	TRBV5-1	TRBJ2-5	few	CASSRDRGQETQYF	TGCGCCAGCAGCAGGGACAGGGGGCAAGAGACCCAGTACTTC
.	TRBV15	TRBJ2-1	.	CATSRGGTIYNEQFF	TGTGCCACCAGCAGAGGGGGGACAATCTACAATGAGCAGTTCTTC
.	TRBV9	TRBJ2-6	.	CASSVTPSLARANVLTF	TGTGCCAGCAGCGTAACCCCATCCCTAGCCCGGGCCAACGTCCTGACTTTC
.	TRBV9	TRBJ1-6	once	CASSRRGGNSPLHF	TGTGCCAGCAGTCGACGGGGGGGAAATTCACCCCTCCACTTT
.	TRBV9	TRBJ2-5	.	CASSVSTEETQYF	TGTGCCAGCAGCGTAAGCACAGAAGAGACCCAGTACTTC
.	TRBV19	TRBJ1-4	.	CASSIAGSANEKLFF	TGTGCCAGTAGTATTGCGGGGTCGGCTAATGAAAAACTGTTTTTT
TRBD1	TRBV5-1	TRBJ1-1	.	CASSLSGGLNTEAFF	TGCGCCAGCAGCTTATCAGGGGGGCTGAACACTGAAGCTTTCTTT
TRBD1	TRBV19	TRBJ2-7	.	CASTGQAGLSYEQYF	TGTGCCAGTACAGGACAGGCCGGTTTATCCTACGAGCAGTACTTC
TRBD1	TRBV2	TRBJ2-5	many	CASRQGAWETQYF	TGTGCCAGTCGACAGGGGGCGTGGGAGACCCAGTACTTC
.	TRBV30	TRBJ1-5	.	CAWSRDLTEPQHF	TGTGCCTGGAGTCGGGACCTCACCGAGCCCCAGCATTTT
.	TRBV6-1	TRBJ2-7	.	CASSDRWASYEQYF	TGTGCCAGCAGTGACAGGTGGGCCTCCTACGAGCAGTACTTC
TRBD1	TRBV10-2	TRBJ1-2	few	CASRGDDYGYTF	TGTGCCAGCAGGGGGGATGACTATGGCTACACCTTC
.	TRBV19	TRBJ1-1	few	CASARVNTEAFF	TGTGCCAGCGCCCGGGTGAACACTGAAGCTTTCTTT
.	TRBV20-1	TRBJ1-4	few	CSANREVEKLFF	TGCAGTGCTAACAGGGAGGTTGAAAAACTGTTTTTT
TRBD1	TRBV25-1	TRBJ1-6	.	CASSPPGTGSSYNSPLHF	TGTGCCAGCAGTCCCCCCGGGACAGGGTCGAGTTATAATTCACCCCTCCACTTT
.	TRBV10-3	TRBJ2-5	few	CAISEIDRHLETQYF	TGTGCCATCAGTGAGATCGACAGGCATTTGGAGACCCAGTACTTC
TRBD1	TRBV7-9	TRBJ2-7	.	CASSLVAGQGSEQYF	TGTGCCAGCAGCTTGGTCGCGGGACAGGGATCCGAGCAGTACTTC
TRBD2	TRBV9	TRBJ2-3	few	CASSPIGEGTDTQYF	TGTGCCAGCAGCCCTATCGGGGAGGGGACAGATACGCAGTATTTT
TRBD2	TRBV25-1	TRBJ2-7	.	CASSPSGTNKPYEQYF	TGTGCCAGCAGTCCTAGCGGGACCAATAAGCCCTACGAGCAGTACTTC
.	TRBV14	TRBJ2-2	.	CASSQVILSNTGELFF	TGTGCCAGCAGCCAAGTAATTCTGTCGAACACCGGGGAGCTGTTTTTT
.	TRBV7-9	TRBJ1-3	.	CASSETGPGNTIYF	TGTGCCAGCAGCGAGACAGGACCTGGAAACACCATATATTTT
TRBD1	TRBV2	TRBJ1-2	many	CARKDRGENGYTF	TGTGCCAGAAAGGACAGGGGAGAGAATGGCTACACCTTC
TRBD1	TRBV19	TRBJ2-1	few	CASSKDRVSSYNEQFF	TGTGCCAGTAGTAAGGACAGGGTCTCTTCCTACAATGAGCAGTTCTTC
TRBD1	TRBV2	TRBJ1-4	many	CASSQGGSVNEKLFF	TGTGCCAGCAGCCAAGGGGGCTCGGTTAATGAAAAACTGTTTTTT
TRBD2	TRBV10-3	TRBJ2-1	.	CAIRWTSGSRNEQFF	TGTGCCATCAGGTGGACTAGCGGGAGTCGTAATGAGCAGTTCTTC
.	TRBV9	TRBJ2-7	many	CASSPGTQSYEQYF	TGTGCCAGCAGCCCCGGGACTCAGAGCTACGAGCAGTACTTC
TRBD1	TRBV2	TRBJ2-1	few	CASSRGTGEFF	TGTGCCAGCAGTAGGGGGACAGGGGAGTTCTTC
.	TRBV5-4	TRBJ1-2	.	CASSGGIDYTF	TGTGCCAGCAGCGGGGGCATTGACTACACCTTC
TRBD1	TRBV6-6	TRBJ1-2	.	CASSYADRGNNYGYTF	TGTGCCAGCAGTTACGCAGACAGGGGGAACAACTATGGCTACACCTTC
.	TRBV19	TRBJ1-2	few	CAWNRAGANYGYTF	TGTGCCTGGAACCGGGCTGGAGCCAACTATGGCTACACCTTC
TRBD1	TRBV19	TRBJ1-2	few	CASSRRDRDTYGYTF	TGTGCCAGCAGCCGGCGGGACAGGGACACTTATGGCTACACCTTC
TRBD1	TRBV29-1	TRBJ2-7	.	CSVDGTGESYEQYF	TGCAGCGTTGACGGGACAGGGGAATCCTACGAGCAGTACTTC
.	TRBV6-1	TRBJ1-5	.	CASSGQRTVSNQPQHF	TGTGCCAGCAGTGGACAACGGACGGTTAGCAATCAGCCCCAGCATTTT
TRBD2	TRBV28	TRBJ2-7	few	CASGGGYEQYF	TGTGCCAGCGGCGGGGGTTACGAGCAGTACTTC
TRBD2	TRBV6-5	TRBJ2-7	few	CASSYVGGSATYEQYF	TGTGCCAGCAGTTACGTCGGCGGGAGTGCGACTTACGAGCAGTACTTC
.	TRBV25-1	TRBJ2-7	.	CASSFIGSAAYEQYF	TGTGCCAGCAGTTTCATCGGTAGCGCTGCCTACGAGCAGTACTTC
.	TRBV10-3	TRBJ1-1	many	CAIQQGVNTEAFF	TGTGCCATACAACAGGGTGTGAACACTGAAGCTTTCTTT
TRBD1	TRBV20-1	TRBJ1-6	.	CSASGGPGSYNSPLHF	TGCAGTGCATCAGGGGGGCCAGGCTCCTATAATTCACCCCTCCACTTT
.	TRBV2	TRBJ1-1	.	CASSEAAGATGF	TGTGCCAGCAGTGAAGCGGCGGGAGCCACCGGTTTT
TRBD1	TRBV29-1	TRBJ2-3	.	CSANGQGGTDTQYF	TGCAGCGCCAACGGACAGGGGGGCACAGATACGCAGTATTTT
TRBD2	TRBV5-1	TRBJ2-1	.	CASSQVGTSGPNEQFF	TGCGCCAGCAGCCAAGTCGGGACTAGCGGGCCTAATGAGCAGTTCTTC
.	TRBV27	TRBJ2-7	.	CASSTSWAWEQYF	TGTGCCAGCAGTACCTCATGGGCGTGGGAGCAGTACTTC
TRBD1	TRBV25-1	TRBJ1-4	many	CASTDRTGDARKLFF	TGTGCCAGCACGGACCGGACAGGGGATGCAAGGAAACTGTTTTTT
.	TRBV7-7	TRBJ1-4	few	CASSLSIGGPNEKLFF	TGTGCTAGCAGCTTAAGCATAGGGGGGCCTAATGAAAAACTGTTTTTT
.	TRBV10-3	TRBJ1-3	.	CASSEQGTSGNTIYF	TGTGCCAGCAGTGAGCAGGGAACCTCTGGAAACACCATATATTTT
.	TRBV7-9	TRBJ1-1	few	CASSLIGVAFF	TGTGCCAGCAGCTTGATTGGGGTGGCTTTCTTT